Presented here are 28 T cell receptor beta chains from one specimen sequenced in a study of T cells in Graves' hyperthyroidism and ophthalmopathy. Amplification targeted TCR beta CDR3 regions from RNA transcripts. A first-round RT-PCR of the TCR CDR3 used the HTBI primer set. TCRdb reanalysed the multiplex PCR reads using MiXCR and keeps one entry per CDR3 protein. The sample records hundreds of thousands of distinct CDR3 sequences, nearly 45% being singletons. Sequenced material: peripheral blood or thyroid tissue (not recorded which). All receptors derive from an adult man with Graves' disease, either hyperthyroidism or ophthalmopathy (not recorded which).

The chain is built from TRBV29-1 and TRBJ2-7; no firm D call. Matching the DNA end better, TRBJ2-5 makes the J call doubtful. CDR1 and CDR2 from the germline V gene are SQVTM and ANQGSEA. This CDR3 is 9 amino acids long. For the CDR3, the DNA is TGCAGCGGGAAAGAGACCCAGTACTTC. Translation gives CSGKETQYF.

The J gene is TRBJ2-5, the V gene TRBV7-2; D call uncertain. The CDR3 is made up of 15 amino acids. CDR1 is SGHTA and CDR2 is FQGNSA in the germline V gene. V gave up 7 bases and J gave up 2 bases, with 17 bases separating them. In DNA, the CDR3 is TGTGCCAGCACCCTATTCCCAAGACCACAAGAGACCCAGTACTTC. Protein sequence: CASTLFPRPQETQYF. Using reference TRBV7-2 and TRBJ2-5 for the parts outside the CDR3, the full variable domain is GAGVSQSPSNKVTEKGKDVELRCDPISGHTALYWYRQSLGQGLEFLIYFQGNSAPDKSGLPSDRFSAERTGGSVSTLTIQRTQQEDSAVYLCASTLFPRPQETQYFGPGTRLLVL.

CDR3 DNA: TGCAGTGCCATCACCGGGACCCCGGGTTCACCCCTCCACTTT. Translated, it gives CSAITGTPGSPLHF. This chain connects TRBV20-1 to TRBJ1-6; tentative D call: TRBD1 (5 bases). Per germline, CDR1 DFQATT and CDR2 SNEGSKA (reference sequence). This CDR3 is 14 amino acids long. The V gene lost 6 bases and the J gene lost 9 bases, with 18 bases spanning the gap.

This clonotype has ten or more counts. This rearrangement joins TRBV7-9 to TRBJ2-7; 7 nucleotides match TRBD1. CDR1 SEHNR and CDR2 FQNEAQ come from the germline V gene (reference sequence). This CDR3 is built from 17 residues. V gave up 5 bases and J gave up 4 bases; unmatched junction bases: 17. The CDR3 protein is CASSRHPDGQARYEQYF. The CDR3, as DNA: TGTGCCAGCAGCCGACACCCCGACGGACAGGCTAGGTACGAGCAGTACTTC.

This clonotype was detected a few times. A much bigger clone sits one base away, suggesting this may be a read error. This sequence joins TRBV6-1 and TRBJ2-5, with 7 bases fitting TRBD2. This CDR3 spans 17 amino acids. Trimming removed 1 base from V and 5 bases from J; junction bases left unmatched: 13. The V gene's germline CDR1 is MNHNS and CDR2 SASEGT. The CDR3: CASSEEFGTSVTETQYF. DNA of the CDR3: TGTGCCAGCAGTGAAGAGTTCGGTACTAGCGTCACCGAGACCCAGTACTTC.

This sequence joins TRBV5-1 and TRBJ1-2; 7 bases line up with TRBD1. Trimming removed 4 bases from V and 4 bases from J; junction bases left unmatched: 10. CDR1 and CDR2 from the germline V gene are SGHRS and YFSETQ. The CDR3 totals 15 residues. CDR3 in amino acids: CASSGHRGAGYGYTF. The CDR3 DNA reads as TGCGCCAGCAGCGGTCACAGGGGTGCCGGCTATGGCTACACCTTC.

Written as DNA, the CDR3 is TGTGCCAGCACAAGGACTACGGTTTATGGCTACACCTTC. This sequence encodes CASTRTTVYGYTF. This sequence joins TRBV7-9 and TRBJ1-2, with D unclear. Per the germline V gene, CDR1 is SEHNR and CDR2 is FQNEAQ (reference sequence). V was trimmed by 7 bases and J by 5 bases, leaving 14 bases between them. The CDR3 runs 13 residues.

The genes are TRBV9 and TRBJ1-6, with D uncertain. Trimming took off 3 bases at V and 10 bases at J, with 14 bases between the two ends. This CDR3 is built from 14 residues. Germline V CDR1 and CDR2: SGDLS, YYNGEE. The CDR3 nucleotides are TGTGCCAGCAGCGCGGACGGCGGGGTATCACCCCTCCACTTT. Protein product: CASSADGGVSPLHF.

This clonotype was found a few times. The chain is built from TRBV24-1 and TRBJ2-5; 8 positions match TRBD2. V gave up 6 bases and J gave up 1 base; unmatched junction bases: 12. There are 17 residues in the CDR3. Germline CDR1 and CDR2: KGHDR and SFDVKD. The CDR3 protein is CATSQPTGTRFQETQYF. CDR3 DNA: TGTGCCACCAGTCAACCAACCGGGACTAGGTTCCAAGAGACCCAGTACTTC.

This clonotype was recorded at least ten times. The chain couples TRBV15 to TRBJ1-4, with D possibly TRBD1 on 6 matching bases. The germline V gene encodes CDR1 LNHNV and CDR2 YYDKDF (reference sequence). The CDR3 has 14 residues. V gave up 4 bases and J gave up 7 bases, with 13 bases separating them. The CDR3: CATSNREGGEKLFF. DNA of the CDR3: TGTGCCACCAGCAACAGGGAGGGTGGTGAAAAACTGTTTTTT.

In this sample, this clonotype turned up many times. V and J are TRBV10-3 and TRBJ2-7; 13 bases are shared with TRBD2. The junction had 9 bases not matched to a gene; V was cut back by 10 bases and J by 3 bases. CDR1 is ENHRY and CDR2 is SYGVKD in the germline V gene. The CDR3 sequence is 15 residues long. Here the CDR3 reads CATRGLAGPNYEQYF. CDR3 DNA: TGTGCCACCCGGGGACTAGCGGGACCCAACTACGAGCAGTACTTC.

The count of this clonotype is one. The rearrangement joins TRBV24-1 to TRBJ2-2, with no clear D. Trimming removed 6 bases from V and 7 bases from J, with 8 bases in between. Germline V gene lookup returns CDR1 KGHDR and CDR2 SFDVKD. The CDR3 runs 12 residues. Written as DNA, the CDR3 is TGTGCCACCAGTTCGGACGACGGGGAGCTGTTTTTT. Its translation is CATSSDDGELFF.

This clonotype appeared a few times. CDR3: CASSLTGGVYGYTF. Written as DNA, the CDR3 is TGTGCCAGCAGCTTGACAGGGGGCGTCTATGGCTACACCTTC. The V gene is TRBV11-1, the J gene TRBJ1-2; TRBD1 matches 10 bases. There are 14 residues in the CDR3. The V gene's germline CDR1 is SGHAT and CDR2 FQDESV (reference sequence). With 3 bases clipped from V and 4 bases from J, the junction kept 2 bases outside the gene matches.

This chain joins TRBV10-3 and TRBJ2-7; D possibly matches TRBD1 or TRBD2 (5 bases each). This CDR3 has 13 amino acids. Germline assignment: CDR1 ENHRY and CDR2 SYGVKD. V lost 3 bases to trimming and J lost 4 bases, with 10 bases between them. CDR3 DNA sequence: TGTGCCATCAGTGAAACAGGAGGATACGAGCAGTACTTC. It translates to CAISETGGYEQYF.

This clonotype was seen many times. The rearrangement links TRBV10-2 to TRBJ1-4; TRBD1 matches at 7 bases. The V gene's germline CDR1 is WSHSY and CDR2 SAAADI. The V segment lost 0 bases and the J segment 7 bases; nucleotides outside the gene matches: 8. This CDR3 has 16 amino acids. As DNA, the CDR3 is TGCGCCAGCAGTGAGTCGAGGACAGGCAGGGGTGAAAAACTGTTTTTT. The encoded protein is CASSESRTGRGEKLFF.

This clonotype was seen ten or more times. The V gene is TRBV29-1, the J gene TRBJ1-2; possible D gene TRBD1, 5 bases. Germline values: CDR1 SQVTM, CDR2 ANQGSEA. The CDR3 is 14 amino acids. The V end was cut by 7 bases, the J end by 4 bases, with 19 bases between. The CDR3 bases are TGCAGCGGAGGGACGGAGGTGGTCGGCTATGGCTACACCTTC. Translated: CSGGTEVVGYGYTF.

V and J are TRBV7-3 and TRBJ1-4; TRBD1 aligns across 10 bases. The CDR3 runs 15 residues. Germline values: CDR1 SGHTA, CDR2 FQGTGA. The ends lost 4 bases at V and 3 bases at J; junction bases unmatched: 2. CDR3 amino acids: CASSSGQGANEKLFF. The CDR3 nucleotides are TGTGCCAGCAGCTCCGGACAGGGGGCTAATGAAAAACTGTTTTTT.

This clonotype appeared a few times. The chain combines TRBV4-3 with TRBJ1-6, with 7 bases matching TRBD1. The germline gives CDR1 LGHNA, CDR2 YSLEER. This CDR3 has 16 residues. V shed 2 bases and J 9 bases; nucleotides not matched to a gene: 10. The CDR3 DNA sequence: TGCGCCAGCAGCCAACCCCGACAGGGAAATGGTTCACCCCTCCACTTT. This codes for CASSQPRQGNGSPLHF.

Comment on this clonotype: The CDR3 does not end in the conserved phenylalanine or tryptophan, so this is likely a read error. The rearrangement uses TRBV7-2 and TRBJ1-1; 7 bases match TRBD1. Unmatched junction bases numbered 4, after V lost 5 bases and J lost 1 base. Germline V gene data show CDR1 as SGHTA and CDR2 as FQGNSA. The CDR3 runs 14 residues. CDR3 sequence (DNA): TGTGCCAGCAGCCCACAGGGGACGAACACTGAAGCTTTCCTT. Encoded protein: CASSPQGTNTEAFL.

This chain joins TRBV7-3 and TRBJ1-2; TRBD1 agrees at 7 bases. The J segment lost 4 bases and the V segment lost 5 bases, leaving 10 bases of the junction unmatched. Germline CDR1 is SGHTA and CDR2 is FQGTGA. The CDR3 runs to 15 residues. Here the CDR3 DNA reads TGTGCCAGCAGCAACCGGGGCAGGGGGACCTATGGCTACACCTTC. Translating it yields CASSNRGRGTYGYTF.

This chain joins TRBV19 and TRBJ1-5; maybe TRBD1 (5 bases). The V end lost 6 bases, the J end lost 5 bases, and 8 bases lay between the germline ends. The germline V gene encodes CDR1 LNHDA and CDR2 SQIVND (reference sequence). The CDR3 is made up of 12 amino acids. CDR3 amino acids: CASRTQDQPQHF. The CDR3 nucleotides are TGTGCCAGTAGGACACAGGATCAGCCCCAGCATTTT.

This clonotype was counted ten times or more. This sequence joins TRBV15 and TRBJ1-2; D perhaps matches TRBD1 (5 bases). Germline V gene lookup returns CDR1 LNHNV and CDR2 YYDKDF (reference sequence). The CDR3 sequence is 17 residues long. V was cut by 3 bases and J by 5 bases, with 22 bases left in between. The DNA of the CDR3 is TGTGCCACCAGCAGGGAAGTTACAGGTCTTGCTCCTTATGGCTACACCTTC. This sequence encodes CATSREVTGLAPYGYTF.

The table lists this clonotype with a few counts. The genes are TRBV29-1 and TRBJ1-2; D uncertain. This CDR3 region has 12 residues. Trimming took off 6 bases at V and 2 bases at J, with 10 bases between the two ends. CDR1 SQVTM and CDR2 ANQGSEA come from the germline V gene. Here the CDR3 reads CSVKGVNYGYTF. In DNA form, the CDR3 reads TGCAGCGTAAAGGGCGTCAACTATGGCTACACCTTC.

The J gene is TRBJ1-6, the V gene TRBV29-1; TRBD1 matches at 7 bases. Germline loops: CDR1 SQVTM, CDR2 ANQGSEA. The V and J ends lost 7 bases and 9 bases, in that order; junction bases with no gene match: 6. The CDR3 is 12 amino acids. As DNA, the CDR3 is TGCAGCGGACAGGGTAAAGGTTCACCCCTCCACTTT. This codes for CSGQGKGSPLHF.

In this sample, this clonotype turned up many times. This sequence joins TRBV2 and TRBJ2-5; D could derive from TRBD1 or TRBD2 (5 bases each). Deletions cut 8 bases from V and 1 base from J, with 11 bases between. The CDR3 is 13 amino acids. CDR1 is SNHLY and CDR2 is FYNNEI in the germline V gene. CDR3 DNA sequence: TGTGCCAGCGCCGTGGGACCCCAAGAGACCCAGTACTTC. It translates to CASAVGPQETQYF.

The V and J genes are TRBV7-9 and TRBJ1-2; D not resolved. CDR1 is SEHNR and CDR2 is FQNEAQ in the germline V gene (reference sequence). The CDR3 runs 17 residues. V lost 3 bases, J lost 4 bases, and 21 bases lay in between. The CDR3 protein is CASSLDSGLQKPYGYTF. In nucleotides, the CDR3 is TGTGCCAGCAGCTTGGACTCGGGCCTCCAGAAACCCTATGGCTACACCTTC.

This chain links TRBV2 with TRBJ1-5; D might be TRBD1 (5 bases). V gave up 8 bases and J gave up 2 bases, with 7 bases separating them. In germline, CDR1 is SNHLY, CDR2 FYNNEI. The CDR3 is 12 amino acids. The CDR3 bases are TGTGCCAGCGAGGGGCGCAATCAGCCCCAGCATTTT. It translates to CASEGRNQPQHF.

This clonotype was recorded a few times. The chain uses TRBV20-1 and TRBJ2-7; TRBD2 agrees at 9 bases. The germline CDR1 and CDR2 sequences are DFQATT and SNEGSKA (reference sequence). V lost 7 bases to trimming and J lost 2 bases; unmatched junction nucleotides: 6. The CDR3 loop spans 13 amino acids. In DNA, the CDR3 is TGCAGTGTCCGGACTAGCGTAACCTACGAGCAGTACTTC. Translation: CSVRTSVTYEQYF.